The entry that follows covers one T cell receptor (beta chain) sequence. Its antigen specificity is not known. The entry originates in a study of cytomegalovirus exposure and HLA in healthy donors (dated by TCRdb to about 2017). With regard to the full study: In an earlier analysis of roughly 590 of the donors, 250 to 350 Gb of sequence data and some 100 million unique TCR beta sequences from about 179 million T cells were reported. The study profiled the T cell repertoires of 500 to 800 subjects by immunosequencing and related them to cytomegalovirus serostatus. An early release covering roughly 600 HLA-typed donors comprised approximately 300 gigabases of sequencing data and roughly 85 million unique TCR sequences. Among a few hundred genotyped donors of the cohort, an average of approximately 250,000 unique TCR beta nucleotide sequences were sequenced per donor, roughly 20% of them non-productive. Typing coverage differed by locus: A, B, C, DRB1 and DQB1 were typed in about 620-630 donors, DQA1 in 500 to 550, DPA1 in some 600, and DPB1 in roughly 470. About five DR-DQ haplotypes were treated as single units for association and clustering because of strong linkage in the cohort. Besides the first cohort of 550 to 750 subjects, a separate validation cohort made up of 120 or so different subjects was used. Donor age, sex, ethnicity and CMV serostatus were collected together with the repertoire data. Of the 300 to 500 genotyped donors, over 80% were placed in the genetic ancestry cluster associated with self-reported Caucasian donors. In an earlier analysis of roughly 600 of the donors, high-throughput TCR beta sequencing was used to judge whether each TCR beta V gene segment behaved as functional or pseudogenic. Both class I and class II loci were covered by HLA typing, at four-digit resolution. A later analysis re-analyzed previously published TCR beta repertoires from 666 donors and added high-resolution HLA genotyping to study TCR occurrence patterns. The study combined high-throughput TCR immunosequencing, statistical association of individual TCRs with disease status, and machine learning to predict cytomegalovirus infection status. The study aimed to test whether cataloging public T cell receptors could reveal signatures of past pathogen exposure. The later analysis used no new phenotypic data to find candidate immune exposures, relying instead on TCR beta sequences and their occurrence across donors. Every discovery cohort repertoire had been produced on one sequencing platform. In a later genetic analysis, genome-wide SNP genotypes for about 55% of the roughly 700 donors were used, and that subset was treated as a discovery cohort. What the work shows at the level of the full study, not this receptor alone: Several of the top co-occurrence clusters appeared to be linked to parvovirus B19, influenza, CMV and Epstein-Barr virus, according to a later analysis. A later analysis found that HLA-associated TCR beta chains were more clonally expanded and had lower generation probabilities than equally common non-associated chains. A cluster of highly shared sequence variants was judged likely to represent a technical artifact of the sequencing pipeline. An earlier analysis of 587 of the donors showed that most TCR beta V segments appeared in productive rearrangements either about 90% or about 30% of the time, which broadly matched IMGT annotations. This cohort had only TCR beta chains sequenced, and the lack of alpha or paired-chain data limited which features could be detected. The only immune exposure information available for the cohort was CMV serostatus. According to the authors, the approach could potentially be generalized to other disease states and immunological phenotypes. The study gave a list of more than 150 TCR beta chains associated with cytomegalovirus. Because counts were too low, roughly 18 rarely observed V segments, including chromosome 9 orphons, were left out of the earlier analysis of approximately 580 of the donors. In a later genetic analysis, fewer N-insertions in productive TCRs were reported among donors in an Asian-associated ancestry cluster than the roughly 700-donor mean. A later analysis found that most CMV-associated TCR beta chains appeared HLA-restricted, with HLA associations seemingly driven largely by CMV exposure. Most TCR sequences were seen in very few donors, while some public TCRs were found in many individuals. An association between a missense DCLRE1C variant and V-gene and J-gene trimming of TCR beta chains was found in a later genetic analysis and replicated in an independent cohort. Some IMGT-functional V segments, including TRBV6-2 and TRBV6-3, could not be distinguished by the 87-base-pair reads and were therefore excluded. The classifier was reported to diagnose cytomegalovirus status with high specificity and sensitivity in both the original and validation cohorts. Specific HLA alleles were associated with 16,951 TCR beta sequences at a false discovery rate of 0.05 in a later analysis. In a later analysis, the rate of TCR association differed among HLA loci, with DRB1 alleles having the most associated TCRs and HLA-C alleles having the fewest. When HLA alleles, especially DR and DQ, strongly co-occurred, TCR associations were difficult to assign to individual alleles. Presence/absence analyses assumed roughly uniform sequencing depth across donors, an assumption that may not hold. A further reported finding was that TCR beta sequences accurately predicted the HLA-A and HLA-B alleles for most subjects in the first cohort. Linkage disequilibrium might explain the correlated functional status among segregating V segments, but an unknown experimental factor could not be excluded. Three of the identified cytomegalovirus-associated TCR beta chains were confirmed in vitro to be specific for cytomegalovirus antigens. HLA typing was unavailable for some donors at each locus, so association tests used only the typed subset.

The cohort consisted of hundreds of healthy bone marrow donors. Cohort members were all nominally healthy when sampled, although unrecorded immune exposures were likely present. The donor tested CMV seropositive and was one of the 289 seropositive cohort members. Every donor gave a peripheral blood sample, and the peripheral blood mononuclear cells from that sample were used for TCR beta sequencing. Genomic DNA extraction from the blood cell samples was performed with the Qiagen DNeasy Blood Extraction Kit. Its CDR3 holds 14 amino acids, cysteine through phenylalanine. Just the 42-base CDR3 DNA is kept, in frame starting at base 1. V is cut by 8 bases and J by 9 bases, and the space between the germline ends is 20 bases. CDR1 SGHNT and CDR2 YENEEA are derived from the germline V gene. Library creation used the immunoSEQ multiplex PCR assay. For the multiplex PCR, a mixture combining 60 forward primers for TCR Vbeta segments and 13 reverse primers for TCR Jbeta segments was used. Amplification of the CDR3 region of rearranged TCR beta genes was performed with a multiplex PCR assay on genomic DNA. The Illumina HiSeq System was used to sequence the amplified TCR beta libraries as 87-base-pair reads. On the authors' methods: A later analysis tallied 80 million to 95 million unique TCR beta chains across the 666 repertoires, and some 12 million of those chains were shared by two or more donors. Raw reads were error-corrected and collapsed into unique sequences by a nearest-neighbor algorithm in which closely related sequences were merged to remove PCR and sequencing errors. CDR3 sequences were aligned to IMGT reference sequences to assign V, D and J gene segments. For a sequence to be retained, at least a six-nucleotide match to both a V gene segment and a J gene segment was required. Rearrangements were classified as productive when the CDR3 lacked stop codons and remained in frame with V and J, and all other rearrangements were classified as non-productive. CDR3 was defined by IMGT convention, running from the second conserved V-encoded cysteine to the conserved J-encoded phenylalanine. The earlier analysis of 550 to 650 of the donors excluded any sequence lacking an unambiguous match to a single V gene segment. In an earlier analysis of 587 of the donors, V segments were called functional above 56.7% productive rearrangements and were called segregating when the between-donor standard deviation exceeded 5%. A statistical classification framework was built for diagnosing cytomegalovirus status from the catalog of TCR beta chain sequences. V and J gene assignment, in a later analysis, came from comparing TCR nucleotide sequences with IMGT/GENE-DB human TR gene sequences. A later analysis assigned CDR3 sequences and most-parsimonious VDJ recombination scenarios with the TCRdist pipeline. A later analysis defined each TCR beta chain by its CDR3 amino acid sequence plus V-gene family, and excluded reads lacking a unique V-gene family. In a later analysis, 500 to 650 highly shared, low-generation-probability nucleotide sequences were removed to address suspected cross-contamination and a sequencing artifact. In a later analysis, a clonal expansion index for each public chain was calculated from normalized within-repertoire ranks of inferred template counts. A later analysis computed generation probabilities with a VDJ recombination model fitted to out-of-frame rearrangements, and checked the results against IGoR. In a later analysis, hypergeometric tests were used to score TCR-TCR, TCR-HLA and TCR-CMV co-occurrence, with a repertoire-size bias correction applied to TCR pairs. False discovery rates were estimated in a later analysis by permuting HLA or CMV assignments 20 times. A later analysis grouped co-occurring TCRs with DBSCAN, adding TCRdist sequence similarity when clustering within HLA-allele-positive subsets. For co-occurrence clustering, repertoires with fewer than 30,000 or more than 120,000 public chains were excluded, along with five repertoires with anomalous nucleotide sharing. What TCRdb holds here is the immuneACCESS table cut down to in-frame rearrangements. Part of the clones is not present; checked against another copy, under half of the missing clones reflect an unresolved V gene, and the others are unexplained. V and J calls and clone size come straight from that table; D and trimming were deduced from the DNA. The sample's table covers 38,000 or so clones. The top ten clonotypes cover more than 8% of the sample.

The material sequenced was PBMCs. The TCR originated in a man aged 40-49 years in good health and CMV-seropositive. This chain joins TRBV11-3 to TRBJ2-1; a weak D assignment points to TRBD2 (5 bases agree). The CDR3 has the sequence CASAAEDILREQFF. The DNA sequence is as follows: TGTGCCAGCGCGGCGGAGGATATTCTTCGTGAGCAGTTCTTC.